The rows below give T cell receptor beta chains drawn from one sample of a study of blood T cell repertoires in COVID-19. Measured with immunoSEQ multiplex PCR; TCRdb has only the in-frame clones, and not every one. The data show around 140,000 clones, with around nine tenths seen just once and less than 2.5% held by the top ten. Sequencing used peripheral blood. The receptors were sampled from a man aged 70 or older with active COVID-19. CDR3s include the opening cysteine and the closing phenylalanine or tryptophan. Each record gives: clone size, J gene, D gene, V gene, CDR3 DNA, CDR3 protein. D genes are given only for firm matches. Size is stated for part of the rows, as once, few or many counts, or as a class when the clone is expanded.

clone_size: -; j_call: TRBJ2-1; d_call: TRBD2; v_call: TRBV18; cdr3_nt: TGTGCCAGCTCACGACTAGGGACTAGCGGGCCCTACAATGAGCAGTTCTTC; cdr3_aa: CASSRLGTSGPYNEQFF
clone_size: -; j_call: TRBJ1-3; d_call: -; v_call: TRBV28; cdr3_nt: TGTGCCAGCAGTTTGACAGGTGGAAACACCATATATTTT; cdr3_aa: CASSLTGGNTIYF
clone_size: once; j_call: TRBJ2-5; d_call: -; v_call: TRBV2; cdr3_nt: TGTGCCAGCAGGCCATCTGCTTCACTAGCTGGGGCCCAGTACTTC; cdr3_aa: CASRPSASLAGAQYF
clone_size: -; j_call: TRBJ2-7; d_call: -; v_call: TRBV18; cdr3_nt: TGTGCCAGCTCGCCTACAGGGATCCTCTACGAGCAGTACTTC; cdr3_aa: CASSPTGILYEQYF
clone_size: few; j_call: TRBJ2-7; d_call: -; v_call: TRBV7-9; cdr3_nt: TGTGCCAGCAGCCACGGGGCCTACGAGCAGTACTTC; cdr3_aa: CASSHGAYEQYF
clone_size: -; j_call: TRBJ2-6; d_call: -; v_call: TRBV3-1/TRBV3-2; cdr3_nt: TGTGCCAGCAGCCAAGAACGATACGGGGGTACCGGGGCCAACGTCCTGACTTTC; cdr3_aa: CASSQERYGGTGANVLTF
clone_size: -; j_call: TRBJ2-5; d_call: TRBD1; v_call: TRBV11-2; cdr3_nt: TGTGCCAGCAGCTTAGTGGGGACAGGGGACAGATCCCAGTACTTC; cdr3_aa: CASSLVGTGDRSQYF
clone_size: -; j_call: TRBJ2-1; d_call: -; v_call: TRBV6-2/TRBV6-3; cdr3_nt: TGTGCCAGCAGTTACCGGGTAACCTACAATGAGCAGTTCTTC; cdr3_aa: CASSYRVTYNEQFF
clone_size: once; j_call: TRBJ1-2; d_call: TRBD1; v_call: TRBV7-3; cdr3_nt: TGTGCCAGCAGCTTAGCGACAGGGGGAGGTTATGGCTACACCTTC; cdr3_aa: CASSLATGGGYGYTF
clone_size: few; j_call: TRBJ1-5; d_call: -; v_call: TRBV5-1; cdr3_nt: TGCGCCAGCAGCCAGGACGAGGGTAACAATCAGCCCCAGCATTTT; cdr3_aa: CASSQDEGNNQPQHF
clone_size: -; j_call: TRBJ2-2; d_call: TRBD2; v_call: TRBV19; cdr3_nt: TGTGCCAGTAGAGGACTAGCGGGAGGGAATATAAACACCGGGGAGCTGTTTTTT; cdr3_aa: CASRGLAGGNINTGELFF
clone_size: -; j_call: TRBJ2-1; d_call: TRBD1; v_call: TRBV5-1; cdr3_nt: TGCGCCAGCAGCCCGGGGTACGGGACAGCCTACAATGAGCAGTTCTTC; cdr3_aa: CASSPGYGTAYNEQFF
clone_size: -; j_call: TRBJ1-5; d_call: TRBD1; v_call: TRBV10-2; cdr3_nt: TGCGCCAGCAGATTTGGACAGGGAAATCAGCCCCAGCATTTT; cdr3_aa: CASRFGQGNQPQHF
clone_size: -; j_call: TRBJ2-7; d_call: -; v_call: TRBV19; cdr3_nt: TGTGCCAGTAGCGAGGGGAGCACGGGGGCCTACGAGCAGTACTTC; cdr3_aa: CASSEGSTGAYEQYF
clone_size: once; j_call: TRBJ2-4; d_call: -; v_call: TRBV27; cdr3_nt: TGTGCCAGCAGTTTAAGGGTTGGAGGTAAAAACATTCAGTACTTC; cdr3_aa: CASSLRVGGKNIQYF
clone_size: -; j_call: TRBJ1-4; d_call: -; v_call: TRBV7-2; cdr3_nt: TGTGCCAGCAGCCTGAATGAAAAACTGTTTTTT; cdr3_aa: CASSLNEKLFF
clone_size: -; j_call: TRBJ1-6; d_call: -; v_call: TRBV5-1; cdr3_nt: TGCGCCAGCAGCTTGGACAGAAACTATAATTCACCCCTCCACTTT; cdr3_aa: CASSLDRNYNSPLHF
clone_size: -; j_call: TRBJ2-1; d_call: TRBD2; v_call: TRBV6-5; cdr3_nt: TGTGCCAGCAGCGTACTAGCGGGAGTTATAAATGAGCAGTTCTTC; cdr3_aa: CASSVLAGVINEQFF
clone_size: -; j_call: TRBJ2-1; d_call: -; v_call: TRBV18; cdr3_nt: TGTGCCAGCTCACCATCCCTCACGTCGGATGAGCAGTTCTTC; cdr3_aa: CASSPSLTSDEQFF
clone_size: once; j_call: TRBJ1-4; d_call: TRBD1; v_call: TRBV6-5; cdr3_nt: TGTGCCAGCAGTACAGGGGGCGGGAGGGAAAAACTGTTTTTT; cdr3_aa: CASSTGGGREKLFF
clone_size: -; j_call: TRBJ2-1; d_call: TRBD2; v_call: TRBV7-2; cdr3_nt: TGTGCCAGCAGCTCAACCGGGACTAGCTCCTACAATGAGCAGTTCTTC; cdr3_aa: CASSSTGTSSYNEQFF
clone_size: -; j_call: TRBJ1-2; d_call: -; v_call: TRBV14; cdr3_nt: TGTGCCAGCCGTAACAGGGATGGCTATGGCTACACCTTC; cdr3_aa: CASRNRDGYGYTF
clone_size: -; j_call: TRBJ2-3; d_call: TRBD2; v_call: TRBV24-1; cdr3_nt: TGTGCCACCAGTGCCGCTAGCGGTTACACAGATACGCAGTATTTT; cdr3_aa: CATSAASGYTDTQYF
clone_size: few; j_call: TRBJ1-2; d_call: -; v_call: TRBV7-3; cdr3_nt: TGTGCCAGCAGCTTAAGCGGAGAGGGGGAGGGCTACACCTTC; cdr3_aa: CASSLSGEGEGYTF
clone_size: -; j_call: TRBJ2-1; d_call: -; v_call: TRBV28; cdr3_nt: TGTGCCAGCAGTTTGGAGGACCTTAGACGGGAGCAGTTCTTC; cdr3_aa: CASSLEDLRREQFF
clone_size: -; j_call: TRBJ1-1; d_call: -; v_call: TRBV28; cdr3_nt: TGTGCCAGCGAGGCCCTGCGGGAAGCTTTCTTT; cdr3_aa: CASEALREAFF
clone_size: -; j_call: TRBJ2-1; d_call: TRBD1; v_call: TRBV7-9; cdr3_nt: TGTGCCACCTTGCCCCGGACAGGGGAGAGGTACAATGAGCAGTTCTTC; cdr3_aa: CATLPRTGERYNEQFF
clone_size: -; j_call: TRBJ1-5; d_call: -; v_call: TRBV19; cdr3_nt: TGTGCCAGTAGTATGGGGCAGGGGTTAAATCAGCCCCAGCATTTT; cdr3_aa: CASSMGQGLNQPQHF
clone_size: -; j_call: TRBJ2-4; d_call: -; v_call: TRBV18; cdr3_nt: TGTGCCAGCTCACGCTCGACGCTAGGTGTAAACATTCAGTACTTC; cdr3_aa: CASSRSTLGVNIQYF
clone_size: once; j_call: TRBJ2-7; d_call: -; v_call: TRBV11-2; cdr3_nt: TGTGCCAGCAGCTTAGAAAGGAGGGCGTCCTACGAGCAGTACTTC; cdr3_aa: CASSLERRASYEQYF
clone_size: -; j_call: TRBJ2-2; d_call: -; v_call: TRBV19; cdr3_nt: TGTGCCAGTAGTATAGACAGCACCGGGGAGCTGTTTTTT; cdr3_aa: CASSIDSTGELFF
clone_size: -; j_call: TRBJ2-3; d_call: -; v_call: TRBV11-2; cdr3_nt: TGTGCCAGCAGCTCGACAGATACGCAGTATTTT; cdr3_aa: CASSSTDTQYF
clone_size: -; j_call: TRBJ2-1; d_call: TRBD2; v_call: TRBV24-1; cdr3_nt: TGTGCCACCAGTGACCCCCTAGCGGATTCCTACAATGAGCAGTTCTTC; cdr3_aa: CATSDPLADSYNEQFF
clone_size: -; j_call: TRBJ1-1; d_call: -; v_call: TRBV4-1; cdr3_nt: TGCGCCAGCAGCCATCCAGGGGAGACTGAAGCTTTCTTT; cdr3_aa: CASSHPGETEAFF
clone_size: -; j_call: TRBJ2-1; d_call: TRBD1; v_call: TRBV7-3; cdr3_nt: TGTGCCCGCCAAGGACAGGGGCCCTACAATGAGCAGTTCTTC; cdr3_aa: CARQGQGPYNEQFF
clone_size: once; j_call: TRBJ2-7; d_call: TRBD1; v_call: TRBV9; cdr3_nt: TGTGCCAGCAGCGTAGGACAGGGGGAAAGGAACGAGCAGTACTTC; cdr3_aa: CASSVGQGERNEQYF
clone_size: -; j_call: TRBJ2-5; d_call: -; v_call: TRBV3-1/TRBV3-2; cdr3_nt: TGTGCCAGCAGCCAGCTAGTTTCGGACCAGTACTTC; cdr3_aa: CASSQLVSDQYF
clone_size: -; j_call: TRBJ1-1; d_call: TRBD1; v_call: TRBV29-1; cdr3_nt: TGCAGCGTCTCCAAGGGACAGGGGGGAGCCACTGAAGCTTTCTTT; cdr3_aa: CSVSKGQGGATEAFF
clone_size: -; j_call: TRBJ2-7; d_call: -; v_call: TRBV3-1/TRBV3-2; cdr3_nt: TGTGCCAGCAGCCAGGGGAGATACGAGCAGTACTTC; cdr3_aa: CASSQGRYEQYF
clone_size: -; j_call: TRBJ2-5; d_call: TRBD1; v_call: TRBV14; cdr3_nt: TGTGCCAGCAGCCCTCGACAGGGCTCGGAGACCCAGTACTTC; cdr3_aa: CASSPRQGSETQYF
clone_size: -; j_call: TRBJ1-1; d_call: -; v_call: TRBV9; cdr3_nt: TGTGCCAGCAGCGGACAAGCGGGGGGGACTGAAGCTTTCTTT; cdr3_aa: CASSGQAGGTEAFF
clone_size: once; j_call: TRBJ1-4; d_call: TRBD1; v_call: TRBV28; cdr3_nt: TGTGCCAGCAGTTCCCCGGGACAGGGGACGATGAAACTGTTTTTT; cdr3_aa: CASSSPGQGTMKLFF
clone_size: -; j_call: TRBJ1-3; d_call: -; v_call: TRBV6-1; cdr3_nt: TGTGCCAGCAGTGAAGCGCTTGGCTCCTTCAGAAACACCATATATTTT; cdr3_aa: CASSEALGSFRNTIYF
clone_size: -; j_call: TRBJ2-5; d_call: -; v_call: TRBV9; cdr3_nt: TGTGCCAGCAGCGTAGCTGGGGGCGGGGGCCCGCAAGAGACCCAGTACTTC; cdr3_aa: CASSVAGGGGPQETQYF
clone_size: -; j_call: TRBJ2-5; d_call: TRBD2; v_call: TRBV28; cdr3_nt: TGTGCCAGCTCTAGCGGGAGGGCCGCCGAGACCCAGTACTTC; cdr3_aa: CASSSGRAAETQYF
clone_size: -; j_call: TRBJ1-3; d_call: -; v_call: TRBV7-8; cdr3_nt: TGTGCCAGCAGCTTAGGACAGGCGATCTCTGGAAACACCATATATTTT; cdr3_aa: CASSLGQAISGNTIYF
clone_size: -; j_call: TRBJ1-5; d_call: -; v_call: TRBV5-1; cdr3_nt: TGCGCCAGCAGCTTGGAACCGGGTTTGAGCAATCAGCCCCAGCATTTT; cdr3_aa: CASSLEPGLSNQPQHF
clone_size: -; j_call: TRBJ2-7; d_call: TRBD2; v_call: TRBV15; cdr3_nt: TGTGCCACCAGCAGAGATAGCGGGGGTCCGGATGAGCAGTACTTC; cdr3_aa: CATSRDSGGPDEQYF
clone_size: -; j_call: TRBJ2-3; d_call: -; v_call: TRBV3-1/TRBV3-2; cdr3_nt: TGTGCCAGCAGCCAAACATCACCTAGCACAGATACGCAGTATTTT; cdr3_aa: CASSQTSPSTDTQYF
clone_size: -; j_call: TRBJ1-2; d_call: TRBD1; v_call: TRBV6-2/TRBV6-3; cdr3_nt: TGTGCCAGCAGCGACAGGGTTGACTATGGCTACACCTTC; cdr3_aa: CASSDRVDYGYTF
clone_size: -; j_call: TRBJ2-5; d_call: TRBD2; v_call: TRBV19; cdr3_nt: TGTGCCAGGACACTAGCGGGAGCCGAAGAGACCCAGTACTTC; cdr3_aa: CARTLAGAEETQYF
clone_size: -; j_call: TRBJ2-7; d_call: -; v_call: TRBV19; cdr3_nt: TGTGCCAGTAGTATAATGGGGTCGGAGATCGGGACCTACGAGCAGTACTTC; cdr3_aa: CASSIMGSEIGTYEQYF
clone_size: -; j_call: TRBJ2-3; d_call: -; v_call: TRBV19; cdr3_nt: TGTGCCAGTAGTGTGACTGGCACAGATACGCAGTATTTT; cdr3_aa: CASSVTGTDTQYF
clone_size: -; j_call: TRBJ2-7; d_call: -; v_call: TRBV7-2; cdr3_nt: TGTGCCAGCAGCAGGAGGGGTGAAACCTACGAGCAGTACTTC; cdr3_aa: CASSRRGETYEQYF
clone_size: -; j_call: TRBJ1-1; d_call: TRBD1; v_call: TRBV19; cdr3_nt: TGTGCCAGTAGGGACGACAGGGGGAACACTGAAGCTTTCTTT; cdr3_aa: CASRDDRGNTEAFF
clone_size: -; j_call: TRBJ1-1; d_call: -; v_call: TRBV7-2; cdr3_nt: TGTGCCAGCAGCTTAAGACAGGAAGCTTTCTTT; cdr3_aa: CASSLRQEAFF
clone_size: once; j_call: TRBJ1-1; d_call: -; v_call: TRBV15; cdr3_nt: TGTGCCACCAGCGGGGGCGGAAATTACGCTGAAGCTTTCTTT; cdr3_aa: CATSGGGNYAEAFF
clone_size: -; j_call: TRBJ1-5; d_call: -; v_call: TRBV28; cdr3_nt: TGTGCCAGCAGGCCACCCCTTGTGGGGGCCTTCCGCAATCAGCCCCAGCATTTT; cdr3_aa: CASRPPLVGAFRNQPQHF